This entry lists 22 T cell receptor beta chains sequenced from one sample in a study of blood T cell repertoires in COVID-19. The assay was immunoSEQ multiplex PCR, and TCRdb's table has in-frame clones only and misses some. This table holds roughly 320,000 clones, around nine tenths found once. Material for sequencing was PBMCs or T cells enriched from blood (not recorded which). The receptor source for this set is a woman aged 25 to 45 who had been exposed to COVID-19.

The chain joins TRBV30 to TRBJ1-1, with D tentatively TRBD1 (6 bases). The germline gives CDR1 GTSNPN, CDR2 SVGIG (reference sequence). Deletions cut 5 bases from V and 4 bases from J, with 14 bases between. The CDR3 spans 13 residues. The CDR3 here is CAWGTGRSTEAFF. Here the CDR3 DNA reads TGTGCCTGGGGAACAGGGAGATCCACTGAAGCTTTCTTT. Based on the CDR3 plus reference TRBV30 and TRBJ1-1, the full variable domain is SQTIHQWPATLVQPVGSPLSLECTVEGTSNPNLYWYRQAAGRGLQLLFYSVGIGQISSEVPQNLSASRPQDRQFILSSKKLLLSDSGFYLCAWGTGRSTEAFFGQGTRLTVV.

CDR3 loop: CASSLSGAPSYEQYF. As DNA, the CDR3 is TGCGCCAGCAGCTTATCAGGGGCCCCCTCCTACGAGCAGTACTTC. The chain links TRBV5-1 to TRBJ2-7; a weak D match, TRBD1 (6 bases). Between the trimmed V and J ends, which lost 2 bases and 0 bases, there was a span of 12 bases. Germline lookup yields CDR1 SGHRS and CDR2 YFSETQ. CDR3 length: 15 amino acids.

The CDR3 loop is CASSVGYLAGELFF. The CDR3 DNA reads as TGTGCCAGCAGCGTTGGTTACTTGGCCGGGGAGCTGTTTTTT. The rearrangement links TRBV9 to TRBJ2-2; D unresolved. CDR1 is SGDLS, CDR2 YYNGEE, per germline. Trimming cost V 2 bases and J 6 bases, with 11 bases left between them. The CDR3 contains 14 residues.

The chain has TRBV4-3 and TRBJ2-3, with 11 bases aligning to TRBD2. Per the germline V gene, CDR1 is LGHNA and CDR2 is YSLEER. The CDR3 spans 16 residues. V shed 4 bases and J 2 bases; nucleotides not matched to a gene: 5. CDR3 amino acids: CASSPTSGAFTDTQYF. CDR3 nucleotides: TGCGCCAGCAGCCCGACTAGCGGGGCATTCACAGATACGCAGTATTTT.

The CDR3 DNA reads TGTGCCAGCAGTACTAACAGGGGGCTCTTAGGCTACACCTTC. The encoded protein is CASSTNRGLLGYTF. The chain employs TRBV11-2 and TRBJ1-2; 9 positions match TRBD1. CDR1 and CDR2 from the germline V gene are SGHAT and FQNNGV. The ends lost 6 bases at V and 8 bases at J; junction bases unmatched: 10. The CDR3 loop spans 14 amino acids. Full variable domain (rest looked up from reference TRBV11-2 and TRBJ1-2): EAGVAQSPRYKIIEKRQSVAFWCNPISGHATLYWYQQILGQGPKLLIQFQNNGVVDDSQLPKDRFSAERLKGVDSTLKIQPAKLEDSAVYLCASSTNRGLLGYTFGSGTRLTVV.

The rearrangement joins TRBV18 to TRBJ1-6; tentatively, D is TRBD1 (6 bases). Between the trimmed V and J ends, which lost 5 bases and 8 bases, there was a span of 10 bases. CDR1 and CDR2 (germline): KGHSH, LQKENI. This CDR3 has 13 residues. The CDR3 region is CASSTGFDSPLHF. The CDR3 DNA reads as TGTGCCAGCTCAACAGGGTTCGATTCACCCCTCCACTTT.

The chain carries TRBV7-2 and TRBJ2-4, with a possible D match to TRBD2 (5 bases). Germline V CDR1 and CDR2: SGHTA, FQGNSA. V lost 1 base to trimming and J lost 1 base, with 14 bases between them. This CDR3 region has 17 residues. The CDR3: CASSLEPVRGAKNIQYF. The DNA of the CDR3 is TGTGCCAGCAGCTTAGAGCCGGTCCGAGGGGCCAAAAACATTCAGTACTTC.

This rearrangement joins TRBV12-3 or TRBV12-4 to TRBJ2-7; 7 bases fit TRBD1. The CDR3 consists of 13 residues. The ends lost 10 bases at V and 3 bases at J; junction bases unmatched: 9. The CDR3 DNA follows: TGTGCCACTAAGGACAGGAACCACTACGAGCAGTACTTC. Encoded protein: CATKDRNHYEQYF.

This clone is a singleton in its sample. The chain couples TRBV5-1 to TRBJ1-1, with TRBD1 matching 7 bases. V was clipped by 4 bases and J by 5 bases; unmatched bases: 5. The CDR3 has 13 amino acids. CDR1 SGHRS and CDR2 YFSETQ come from the germline V gene. The CDR3 region is CASSRGGRTEAFF. In nucleotides, the CDR3 is TGCGCCAGCAGCCGAGGGGGCCGGACTGAAGCTTTCTTT.

This clone was found once. The chain is built from TRBV18 and TRBJ2-3, with 7 nucleotides matching TRBD1. V was pared by 0 bases and J by 7 bases, with 4 bases of the junction left unmatched. This CDR3 has 14 residues. Germline lookup yields CDR1 KGHSH and CDR2 LQKENI. The CDR3 nucleotides read TGTGCCAGCTCACCACCGACAGGGAAGTATACGCAGTATTTT. Translated, it gives CASSPPTGKYTQYF.

The chain joins TRBV9 to TRBJ1-5; maybe TRBD1 (5 bases). Germline CDR1 SGDLS, CDR2 YYNGEE. Trimming took off 2 bases at V and 9 bases at J, with 18 bases between the two ends. The CDR3 covers 15 residues. In DNA, the CDR3 is TGTGCCAGCAGCGTTTTGGGGGACGGGACTGGGCCCCAGCATTTT. This gives the protein CASSVLGDGTGPQHF.

The J gene is TRBJ2-3, the V gene TRBV7-3, with 9 nucleotides matching TRBD2. The junction had 6 bases not matched to a gene; V was cut back by 5 bases and J by 0 bases. The CDR3 length is 16 residues. Per the germline V gene, CDR1 is SGHTA and CDR2 is FQGTGA. The CDR3 DNA is TGTGCCAGCAGCCCGGGACTAGCAGCTAGCACAGATACGCAGTATTTT. Translated: CASSPGLAASTDTQYF.

The chain couples TRBV27 to TRBJ1-2; 8 bases are a match to TRBD1. CDR1 MNHEY and CDR2 SMNVEV come from the germline V gene (reference sequence). The CDR3 covers 15 residues. The V segment lost 5 bases and the J segment 5 bases; nucleotides outside the gene matches: 10. The DNA for the CDR3 is TGTGCCAGCAGTCCCCACCGGGACAGGCCTTATGGCTACACCTTC. It yields the protein CASSPHRDRPYGYTF.

The V gene is TRBV18, the J gene TRBJ1-2; TRBD1 matches 9 bases. The CDR3 is made up of 16 amino acids. Trimming removed 2 bases from V and 7 bases from J; junction bases left unmatched: 11. CDR1 is KGHSH, CDR2 LQKENI, per germline. The CDR3 region is CASSPGLLGQGFGYTF. The CDR3 DNA is TGTGCCAGCTCACCAGGTTTGCTCGGACAGGGGTTTGGCTACACCTTC.

Regarding this clone: Other DNA sequences from this sample encode an identical CDR3 as well. The CDR3 coding sequence is TGTGCCAGCTCACCCGGGACAGATAATTCACCCCTCCACTTT. This codes for CASSPGTDNSPLHF. The chain links TRBV18 to TRBJ1-6; the match to TRBD1 covers 7 bases. Germline CDR1 and CDR2: KGHSH and LQKENI. V was pared by 3 bases and J by 5 bases, with 1 base of the junction left unmatched. CDR3 length equals 14 residues.

This chain joins TRBV13 and TRBJ2-7; 7 nucleotides align to TRBD2. Germline-derived CDR1 and CDR2 are PRHDT and FYEKMQ (reference sequence). J was trimmed by 1 base and V by 0 bases; bases with no gene match: 9. This CDR3 has 17 residues. The CDR3 DNA reads TGTGCCAGCAGCTTAGGGAGGCGGGCTAGCGGATCCTACGAGCAGTACTTC. It translates to CASSLGRRASGSYEQYF.

The V and J genes are TRBV10-3 and TRBJ1-2, with 7 positions matching TRBD1. The CDR3 has 15 amino acids. J gave up 6 bases and V 0 bases, and 7 bases lay outside the gene matches. Germline CDR1 ENHRY, CDR2 SYGVKD. The CDR3: CAISESQGVLDGYTF. The DNA for the CDR3 is TGTGCCATCAGTGAGTCGCAGGGGGTTTTGGATGGCTACACCTTC.

J is TRBJ2-7 and V is TRBV13, with D tentatively TRBD1 (6 bases). The germline V gene encodes CDR1 PRHDT and CDR2 FYEKMQ (reference sequence). Trimming took off 4 bases at V and 3 bases at J, with 7 bases between the two ends. CDR3 size: 12 residues. The DNA of the CDR3 is TGTGCCAGCAGCTCGGACAGCTACGAGCAGTACTTC. It yields the protein CASSSDSYEQYF. Drawing the rest from reference TRBV13 and TRBJ2-7, the complete variable domain is AAGVIQSPRHLIKEKRETATLKCYPIPRHDTVYWYQQGPGQDPQFLISFYEKMQSDKGSIPDRFSAQQFSDYHSELNMSSLELGDSALYFCASSSDSYEQYFGPGTRLTVT.

The chain combines TRBV24-1 with TRBJ1-4; D perhaps matches TRBD1 (5 bases). Germline CDR1 is KGHDR and CDR2 is SFDVKD. The ends were cut back, 10 bases at V and 3 bases at J, with 11 bases in the middle. The CDR3 length is 13 residues. As DNA, the CDR3 is TGTGCCACTAGCAGGGCGGCTAATGAAAAACTGTTTTTT. It is translated as CATSRAANEKLFF.

The V and J genes are TRBV6-5 and TRBJ1-5; D gene unclear. The CDR3 is made up of 15 amino acids. The germline CDR1 and CDR2 sequences are MNHEY and SVGAGI. V was pared by 7 bases and J by 4 bases, with 17 bases between. In nucleotides, the CDR3 is TGTGCCAGCAACTTCAACAGAGGGCGGAATCAGCCCCAGCATTTT. Translating gives CASNFNRGRNQPQHF.

This chain connects TRBV3-1 (or the pseudogene TRBV3-2) to TRBJ2-1; 10 nucleotides line up with TRBD2. Looked up from germline, CDR1 is LGHDT and CDR2 is YNNKEL (reference sequence). The CDR3 is made up of 18 amino acids. Trimming at V came to 0 bases and at J to 11 bases, leaving 16 bases not matched to a gene. Here the CDR3 reads CASSQESRLAGARRQQFF. DNA for the CDR3: TGTGCCAGCAGCCAAGAGTCGCGGCTAGCGGGGGCACGACGACAGCAGTTCTTC.

This sequence joins TRBV25-1 and TRBJ1-2; 7 bases align to TRBD1. Germline loops: CDR1 MGHDK, CDR2 SYGVNS. V trimming: 5 bases; J trimming: 7 bases; junction bases outside the gene matches: 4. The CDR3 has 12 residues. CDR3 loop: CASSPTGVGYTF. In nucleotides, the CDR3 is TGTGCCAGCAGTCCAACAGGGGTTGGCTACACCTTC.